A single sample gave rise to the 23 T cell receptor beta chains below, sequenced in a study of blood T cells in healthy people across ages (dated by TCRdb to 2013 to 2016). Library preparation used 5' RACE. Instrument used: Illumina HiSeq 2500. A second PCR of about 6 to 12 cycles was run with a J-beta primer mix and a sample-barcoded 5' primer. The public reads were quality trimmed at Q25 with fastp and then assembled into clones with MiXCR by TCRdb, keeping productive beta chains. Every distinct CDR3 protein forms one entry, paired with its most common genes and DNA. Present in this sample are about 700,000 distinct CDR3 sequences, about a third of which were seen just once. Approximately 15% of the sample is in the top ten clones. What was sequenced was blood. The source of these receptors is a woman older than 75 in good health. Donor details come from another sample of the same person, matched by shared clones.

On this clonotype itself: A much more abundant neighbour one base away suggests this may be a read error. The chain couples TRBV10-3 to TRBJ2-5; D perhaps matches TRBD1 (8 bases). Looked up from germline, CDR1 is ENHRY and CDR2 is SYGVKD. The CDR3 has 14 residues. This CDR3 is CAGGQGGGQETQCF. In DNA form, the CDR3 reads TGTGCCGGCGGACAGGGAGGGGGTCAAGAGACCCAGTGCTTC.

The chain's CDR3 is CSVVGGSGNQPQHF. The DNA of the CDR3 is TGCAGCGTTGTAGGGGGATCGGGCAATCAGCCCCAGCATTTT. The V gene is TRBV29-1, the J gene TRBJ1-5, with D possibly being TRBD1 (6 bases). The CDR3 extends over 14 amino acids. In germline, CDR1 is SQVTM, CDR2 ANQGSEA. The V gene lost 4 bases and the J gene lost 2 bases, with 12 bases spanning the gap.

This clonotype has at least ten counts. V is TRBV15 and J is TRBJ2-7; possibly TRBD1 or TRBD2 for D (5 bases each). V was trimmed by 3 bases and J by 5 bases, leaving 17 bases between them. This CDR3 contains 15 residues. Per germline, CDR1 LNHNV and CDR2 YYDKDF (reference sequence). CDR3 loop: CATSREVGTPDEQYF. The CDR3 DNA is TGTGCCACCAGCAGGGAGGTTGGGACCCCTGACGAGCAGTACTTC.

The chain has TRBV30 and TRBJ1-2; weak D call: TRBD1 (5 bases). The CDR3 runs 13 residues. Germline V CDR1 and CDR2: GTSNPN, SVGIG (reference sequence). The CDR3 DNA follows: TGTTCTTGCCGAACTGGGGGAATCTATGGCTACACCTTC. Translation: CSCRTGGIYGYTF.

This chain links TRBV28 with TRBJ2-3; the match to TRBD2 covers 15 bases. Germline loops: CDR1 MDHEN, CDR2 SYDVKM. V shed 6 bases, J shed 4 bases, and the junction held 11 bases outside the gene matches. CDR3 length equals 18 residues. The CDR3 DNA reads as TGTGCCAGCAGCTACGGACTAGCGGGAGGGCGGATCGCAGATACGCAGTATTTT. This encodes CASSYGLAGGRIADTQYF.

On this clonotype: Since a much larger clone is just one base distant, this may be a read error. The chain joins TRBV5-1 to TRBJ2-5, with 9 bases lining up with TRBD2. Germline V gene sequence: CDR1 SGHRS, CDR2 YFSETQ. The CDR3 spans 14 residues. Trimming at V came to 5 bases and at J to 11 bases, leaving 13 bases not matched to a gene. The CDR3 nucleotides read TGCGCCAGCAGTAGGCGGGGGGGCCACAATGAGCAGTACTTC. Protein sequence: CASSRRGGHNEQYF. The variable domain in full, with the rest retrieved from reference TRBV5-1 and TRBJ2-5, is KAGVTQTPRYLIKTRGQQVTLSCSPISGHRSVSWYQQTPGQGLQFLFEYFSETQRNKGNFPGRFSGRQFSNSRSEMNVSTLELGDSALYLCASSRRGGHNEQYFGPGTRLLVL.

For this clonotype: A single base separates this from a much larger clone, so it may be a read error. The chain combines TRBV27 with TRBJ2-5, with 7 nucleotides matching TRBD1. CDR3 length equals 16 residues. Germline V gene lookup returns CDR1 MNHEY and CDR2 SMNVEV (reference sequence). CDR3 DNA sequence: TGTGCCAACAGTAGACAGGGCATACTGATACAAGAGACCCAGTACTTC. It encodes CANSRQGILIQETQYF.

This clonotype has a count of ten or more. The gene calls are TRBV10-3 and TRBJ1-5; no definite D call. The CDR3 is made up of 15 amino acids. Germline V CDR1 and CDR2: ENHRY, SYGVKD. V was trimmed by 0 bases and J by 1 base, leaving 7 bases between them. The CDR3: CAISESRNSNQPQHF. CDR3 coding DNA: TGTGCCATCAGTGAGTCTCGGAACAGCAATCAGCCCCAGCATTTT.

This clonotype was counted at least ten times. V is TRBV6-2 or TRBV6-3 and J is TRBJ2-7; TRBD1 might be the D (5 bases). The germline V gene has CDR1 MNHEY and CDR2 SVGEGT. V lost 6 bases to trimming and J lost 1 base, with 7 bases between them. The CDR3 runs to 12 residues. The CDR3 DNA follows: TGTGCCAGCAGGGGGCTGTCCTACGAGCAGTACTTC. Its protein is CASRGLSYEQYF.

In the case of this clonotype: A much larger clone sits a single nucleotide away, making a read error possible. This chain joins TRBV18 and TRBJ2-7; 10 nucleotides line up with TRBD1. CDR3 length equals 16 residues. Germline lookup yields CDR1 KGHSH and CDR2 LQKENI. The chain's CDR3 is CASSPSRDRGSGEQDF. The CDR3 bases are TGTGCCAGCTCACCGTCCCGGGACAGGGGAAGCGGCGAGCAGGACTTC.

This clonotype has at least ten counts. The V gene is TRBV20-1, the J gene TRBJ2-1; D may match TRBD1 or TRBD2 (6 bases each). V was trimmed by 3 bases and J by 5 bases, leaving 17 bases between them. The CDR3 contains 15 residues. The germline CDR1 and CDR2 sequences are DFQATT and SNEGSKA (reference sequence). The DNA of the CDR3 is TGCAGTGCTAGTCCATCCCGGGGGCGCAACAATGAGCAGTTCTTC. It yields the protein CSASPSRGRNNEQFF.

This clonotype appeared a single time. V is TRBV5-1 and J is TRBJ2-7, with D hard to call. Trimming left V 2 bases short and J 1 base short, with 7 bases between. The germline V gene encodes CDR1 SGHRS and CDR2 YFSETQ. This CDR3 spans 13 amino acids. CDR3 amino acids: CASSFDGSYEQYF. In DNA form, the CDR3 reads TGCGCCAGCAGCTTTGACGGATCCTACGAGCAGTACTTC.

This clonotype was detected many times. V gene TRBV20-1 combines with J gene TRBJ2-4; 14 bases match TRBD2. The J segment lost 1 base and the V segment lost 2 bases, leaving 7 bases of the junction unmatched. The V gene's germline CDR1 is DFQATT and CDR2 SNEGSKA (reference sequence). This CDR3 contains 18 residues. The CDR3 DNA reads as TGCAGTGCTAGACTGACTAGCGGGGGGGTGGGGGCCAAAAACATTCAGTACTTC. This gives the protein CSARLTSGGVGAKNIQYF.

J is TRBJ2-5 and V is TRBV28; TRBD1 agrees at 8 bases. The CDR3 spans 12 residues. Germline V gene data show CDR1 as MDHEN and CDR2 as SYDVKM. The trim removed 11 bases at V and 5 bases at J, leaving 7 bases unmatched. Here the CDR3 DNA reads TGTGCCGCAACTGGACAGGGTGAGACCCAGTACTTC. Amino acids: CAATGQGETQYF. The variable domain in full, completed from reference TRBV28 and TRBJ2-5, reads DVKVTQSSRYLVKRTGEKVFLECVQDMDHENMFWYRQDPGLGLRLIYFSYDVKMKEKGDIPEGYSVSREKKERFSLILESASTNQTSMYLCAATGQGETQYFGPGTRLLVL.

In this sample, this clonotype turned up many times. CDR3 region: CASSQDKLAGAQETQYF. The DNA for the CDR3 is TGTGCCAGCAGCCAAGATAAACTAGCGGGGGCCCAAGAGACCCAGTACTTC. The chain carries TRBV3-1 and TRBJ2-5, with 11 positions matching TRBD2. This CDR3 has 17 residues. The germline V gene encodes CDR1 LGHDT and CDR2 YNNKEL (reference sequence). The V segment lost 0 bases and the J segment 1 base; nucleotides outside the gene matches: 4.

The chain couples TRBV15 to TRBJ2-3; tentative D call: TRBD2 (5 bases). The CDR3 is made up of 13 amino acids. The germline V and J ends were trimmed by 4 bases and 4 bases, with 9 bases remaining between them. In germline, CDR1 is LNHNV, CDR2 YYDKDF (reference sequence). The CDR3 loop reads CATSNWTPDTQYF. The CDR3 nucleotides read TGTGCCACCAGCAATTGGACTCCAGATACGCAGTATTTT.

This clonotype came up a few times. The genes are TRBV5-1 and TRBJ1-1; a possible D gene is TRBD1 (5 bases). Trimming removed 0 bases from V and 1 base from J, with 10 bases in between. The CDR3 length is 15 residues. Germline lookup yields CDR1 SGHRS and CDR2 YFSETQ. The chain's CDR3 is CASSLVLGGNTEAFF. For the CDR3, the DNA is TGCGCCAGCAGCTTGGTGCTGGGGGGGAACACTGAAGCTTTCTTT. The full variable domain, with the rest looked up from reference TRBV5-1 and TRBJ1-1, is KAGVTQTPRYLIKTRGQQVTLSCSPISGHRSVSWYQQTPGQGLQFLFEYFSETQRNKGNFPGRFSGRQFSNSRSEMNVSTLELGDSALYLCASSLVLGGNTEAFFGQGTRLTVV.

Here the CDR3 DNA reads TGTGCCAGCACAAGACTGGAATCAGATACGCAGTATTTT. This translates into CASTRLESDTQYF. The chain uses TRBV12-3 or TRBV12-4 and TRBJ2-3; D is ambiguous. The V end lost 7 bases, the J end lost 4 bases, and 12 bases lay between the germline ends. CDR3 size: 13 residues.

The gene calls are TRBV18 and TRBJ2-7; D tentatively reads TRBD1 or TRBD2 (5 bases each). Germline assignment: CDR1 KGHSH and CDR2 LQKENI. The CDR3 sequence is 15 residues long. V was pared by 5 bases and J by 7 bases, with 21 bases between. The CDR3 spells CASSSPGALLAEQYF. The CDR3 DNA sequence: TGTGCCAGCTCAAGCCCCGGGGCTCTCCTCGCTGAGCAGTACTTC.

This clonotype was counted only a few times. The chain links TRBV12-3 or TRBV12-4 to TRBJ1-4, with D maybe TRBD1 (5 bases). The CDR3 runs to 15 residues. Trimming cost V 5 bases and J 8 bases, with 18 bases left between them. CDR3 bases: TGTGCCAGCAGTGGCGGGCCCGGGAGGGGCGAAAAACTGTTTTTT. Its protein product is CASSGGPGRGEKLFF.

There are many counts of this clonotype. The V call is TRBV7-2, the J call TRBJ2-3, with 9 nucleotides matching TRBD1. There are 16 residues in the CDR3. The V gene end was trimmed by 0 bases and the J gene end by 7 bases; junction bases not matched to a gene: 8. Germline assignment: CDR1 SGHTA and CDR2 FQGNSA. DNA for the CDR3: TGTGCCAGCAGCTTAGCTTCGAGGACAGGGGTCAATACGCAGTATTTT. This codes for CASSLASRTGVNTQYF.

This clonotype was detected ten times or more. This may arise from a read error, as a much more abundant clone is one base away. This rearrangement joins TRBV5-1 to TRBJ2-1; D is ambiguous. The V end lost 2 bases, the J end lost 6 bases, and 6 bases lay between the germline ends. Looked up from germline, CDR1 is SGHRS and CDR2 is YFSETQ. This CDR3 spans 12 amino acids. The CDR3 loop reads CASSFNGNEQFF. CDR3 nucleotide sequence: TGCGCCAGCAGCTTCAACGGCAATGAGCAGTTCTTC.

CDR3 loop: CASSPRETGELFF. The CDR3 nucleotides read TGTGCCAGCTCACCCAGGGAGACCGGGGAGCTGTTTTTT. The chain is built from TRBV18 and TRBJ2-2, with D perhaps TRBD1 or TRBD2 (5 bases each). This CDR3 is 13 amino acids long. Trimming took off 3 bases at V and 5 bases at J, with 7 bases between the two ends. Germline loops: CDR1 KGHSH, CDR2 LQKENI. Drawing the rest from reference TRBV18 and TRBJ2-2, the complete variable domain is NAGVMQNPRHLVRRRGQEARLRCSPMKGHSHVYWYRQLPEEGLKFMVYLQKENIIDESGMPKERFSAEFPKEGPSILRIQQVVRGDSAAYFCASSPRETGELFFGEGSRLTVL.